Included here is one TCR beta chain sequence, with context. These data are taken from a study of blood T cell repertoires in COVID-19. Background on the study: Spain, Italy and the United States supplied samples that represented acute and convalescent COVID-19.

As handled by the study authors: Cell counts per sample came from amplifying reference gene primers. TCRdb's table, derived via immunoSEQ multiplex PCR, lists solely in-frame clones and lacks some. V and J calls and clone size are given by that table; D and trimming were obtained from the DNA. The sample records roughly 250,000 clones, 65% to 85% being singletons. The CDR3 spans 15 residues. The germline V and J ends were trimmed by 2 bases and 2 bases, with 10 bases remaining between them. The germline CDR1 and CDR2 sequences are MNHNY and SVGAGI (reference sequence). The source is a middle-aged man with active or convalescent COVID-19. The chain employs TRBV6-6 and TRBJ1-5; the D is unclear. Sequencing input: peripheral blood. For the CDR3, the DNA is TGTGCCAGCAGTTACGGGAGGGAGCGCAATCAGCCCCAGCATTTT. Translating gives CASSYGRERNQPQHF.